This TCR beta chain was retrieved from a study of T-cell reconstitution after alpha-beta-depleted transplantation in children (TCRdb year 2016). Study-wide context: The study quantitatively tracked T-cell immune reconstitution after TCRalphabeta/CD19-depleted allogeneic hematopoietic cell transplantation in children using TCR repertoire profiling.

The CDR3 numbers 11 residues from cysteine through phenylalanine. Just CDR3 DNA is preserved here, 33 bases in frame from base 1. Relative to germline, V is 1 base shorter and J is 11 bases shorter, with 11 bases between their ends. CDR1 SQVTM and CDR2 ANQGSEA were looked up in the germline V gene. At least ten counts were recorded for this clonotype. Its binding antigen is unknown. Base qualities are not at hand, and no much larger clone is one base apart. What this sample's treatment or condition label stands for: allogeneic hematopoietic cell transplantation with graft depleted of TCRalphabeta T cells and CD19 B cells. The children who served as transplant recipients had been given grafts of TCRalphabeta/CD19-depleted allogeneic hematopoietic cells. The full study reports these points: Apparently early alphabetaT-cell count recovery about two months after transplant reportedly relied on only several hundred rapidly expanded clones derived from non-depleted graft cells. Over the following months the frequencies of hyperexpanded clones went down, and after one year T-cell counts and TCRbeta diversity were mostly credited to newly produced T cells. In some patients, high TCRbeta diversity at day 60 was attributed to recipient T cells and intrathymic progenitors that had survived conditioning.

Libraries were made using PCR. Sequencer: Illumina HiSeq 2500. TCR libraries were prepared with molecular barcoding, using unique molecular identifiers to normalize TCRbeta repertoire quantification. Clones were called with MiXCR by TCRdb after fastp trimmed the public reads at Q25, and only in-frame beta chains were retained. Rows are unified per CDR3 protein, each entry keeping the most common DNA and genes. The sample has around 700,000 distinct CDR3 sequences on record, around 13% of them singletons. 0.79% of the sample is held by the ten biggest clonotypes. The rearranged segments are TRBV29-1 and TRBJ1-1; the D gene is perhaps TRBD1, from 5 matching bases. This material consisted of PBMCs, taken before TCRalphabeta/CD19-depleted stem cell transplant. This clonotype originated in a girl aged 2-10 years with congenital amegakaryocytic thrombocytopenia, due to receive a stem cell transplant. The DNA is as follows: TGCAGCGTTGAAGGGGGCCTTGGGGCTTTCTTT. It specifies CSVEGGLGAFF.